This is a list of T cell receptor beta chains from one sample in a study of blood T cell repertoires in COVID-19. Measured with immunoSEQ multiplex PCR; TCRdb has only the in-frame clones, and not every one. The sample yields under 200,000 clones, 88% seen once. Input material: peripheral blood. These receptors were obtained from a man in his forties with active or convalescent COVID-19. The CDR3 runs from the conserved cysteine through the conserved F or W. Each record gives: J gene, V gene, clone size, D gene, CDR3 DNA, CDR3 protein. The D gene is left open where the match is weak. A clone size is listed for some rows: how often the clone was seen (once, few, many), or a class if it is expanded.

TRBJ2-3,TRBV7-8,once,.,TGTGCCAGCAGCTTAGCGCTAGCAACTCCCTCCTCGAGGAGCACAGATACGCAGTATTTT,CASSLALATPSSRSTDTQYF
TRBJ1-1,TRBV28,.,.,TGTGCCAGCAGTACCCCCAGGGCTGGCACTGAAGCTTTCTTT,CASSTPRAGTEAFF
TRBJ2-3,TRBV5-3,.,.,TGTGCCAGAAGTCGACCTGAGGGGGAAAATCGGGATACGCAGTATTTT,CARSRPEGENRDTQYF
TRBJ2-7,TRBV5-5,.,.,TGTGCCAGCAGTCCCTCCTATCAGCAGTACTTC,CASSPSYQQYF
TRBJ2-2,TRBV6-1,.,.,TGTGCCAGCAGTGAGGTTCAGGGGACAAACACCGGGGAGCTGTTTTTT,CASSEVQGTNTGELFF
TRBJ1-3,TRBV5-8,.,.,TGTGCCAGCAGCTTGGGTCTACAGGGAGCGGGAAACACCATATATTTT,CASSLGLQGAGNTIYF
TRBJ1-1,TRBV25-1,.,TRBD1,TGTGCCAGCAGCCCGGGGACAGGCATAGCTTTCTTT,CASSPGTGIAFF
TRBJ2-7,TRBV24-1,.,TRBD1,TGTGCCACCAGTGATTTAGGGACAGGGGGCGTGTACGAGCAGTACTTC,CATSDLGTGGVYEQYF
TRBJ1-1,TRBV6-2/TRBV6-3,.,.,TGTGCCAGCAGTTTCAGGGATTGGACTGAAGCTTTCTTT,CASSFRDWTEAFF
TRBJ2-7,TRBV11-3,once,TRBD1,TGTGCCAGCAGCCCCCGGGACAGGGGGATTTACGAGCAGTACTTC,CASSPRDRGIYEQYF
TRBJ1-3,TRBV5-1,.,.,TGCGCCAGCAGTCCAGGCTCTGGAAACACCATATATTTT,CASSPGSGNTIYF
TRBJ1-2,TRBV5-4,once,.,TGTGCCAGCAGCTTCAATATGGACTCTCGGGGCTACACCTTC,CASSFNMDSRGYTF
TRBJ2-1,TRBV6-6,.,.,TGTGCCAGCAGTCCCCTCGGGGAGACCTACAATGAGCAGTTCTTC,CASSPLGETYNEQFF
TRBJ2-7,TRBV25-1,.,TRBD2,TGTGCCAGCGGAGGATCGGGAGGGCGCTACGAGCAGTACTTC,CASGGSGGRYEQYF
TRBJ1-2,TRBV11-2,.,.,TGTGCCAGCAGCTTAGGTCCAGGCCTTGAAGGCTACACCTTC,CASSLGPGLEGYTF
TRBJ1-2,TRBV3-1/TRBV3-2,.,.,TGTGCCAGCAGAAGCGACGATAACTATGGCTACACCTTC,CASRSDDNYGYTF
TRBJ1-6,TRBV19,.,.,TGTGCCAGGAGGCAGGGTAGAAGCTCCTATAATTCACCCCTCCACTTT,CARRQGRSSYNSPLHF
TRBJ1-1,TRBV5-8,.,.,TGTGCCAGCAGCCTACTGACACCACCTGAAGCTTTCTTT,CASSLLTPPEAFF
TRBJ1-5,TRBV24-1,.,TRBD1,TGTGCCACCAGTGATGGACAGGGACTCGGGCAGCCCCAGCATTTT,CATSDGQGLGQPQHF
TRBJ1-1,TRBV11-2,.,TRBD1,TGTGCCAGCAGCTTAAACCAGGGGGCCTTGAACACTGAAGCTTTCTTT,CASSLNQGALNTEAFF
TRBJ2-3,TRBV7-9,.,.,TGTGCCAGCAGCCGACAGTTCTCTAGCACAGATACGCAGTATTTT,CASSRQFSSTDTQYF
TRBJ2-5,TRBV3-1/TRBV3-2,.,TRBD2,TGTGCCAGCAGCCGCCTCAGGGGCGGGAGGGCCGTAGAGACCCAGTACTTC,CASSRLRGGRAVETQYF
TRBJ1-6,TRBV5-1,once,TRBD1,TGCGCCAGCAGCTTGGACAGGGGGCTCGGTTCACCCCTCCACTTT,CASSLDRGLGSPLHF
TRBJ1-5,TRBV6-2/TRBV6-3,.,.,TGTGCCAGCAGTTCCCGGGGGGCAGGTCTAAGAAGCAATCAGCCCCAGCATTTT,CASSSRGAGLRSNQPQHF
TRBJ1-5,TRBV18,once,.,TGTGCCAGCTCACGCCAGGGCGGATTT,CASSRQGGF
TRBJ1-1,TRBV7-8,.,.,TGTGCCAGCAGCTTAGGGGCAACTGAAGCTTTCTTT,CASSLGATEAFF
TRBJ1-2,TRBV19,.,.,TGTGCCAGTAGTATAGCTTCGACAGCGGGCGGCTACACCTTC,CASSIASTAGGYTF
TRBJ1-1,TRBV7-2,.,.,TGTGCCAGCAACCCCTGGCAGGGCACTGAAGCTTTCTTT,CASNPWQGTEAFF
TRBJ1-2,TRBV6-6,.,.,TGTGCCAGCAGCCCCGCGGGAGCTAACTATGGCTACACCTTC,CASSPAGANYGYTF
TRBJ1-5,TRBV5-6,.,.,TGTGCCAGCAGCGCGAGTGGATTCGGGGGGCCTAATTCGCTGCAGCCCCAGCATTTT,CASSASGFGGPNSLQPQHF
TRBJ2-6,TRBV30,.,.,TGTGCCCAGTACAGGGAAGCAGGGGCCAACGTCCTGACTTTC,CAQYREAGANVLTF
TRBJ2-7,TRBV6-5,.,TRBD2,TGTGCCAGCAGTTACTCAAACCTAGCGGTGTCCTACGAGCAGTACTTC,CASSYSNLAVSYEQYF
TRBJ1-4,TRBV2,.,.,TGTGCCAGCAGTGCCCGGCGGGGCACGCTCGCCGATGCAACTAATGAAAAACTGTTTTTT,CASSARRGTLADATNEKLFF
TRBJ2-1,TRBV21-1,.,.,TGTGCCAGCAGCAAACGAACTGGAATCGACAGGGGATCCTACAATGAGCAGTTCTTC,CASSKRTGIDRGSYNEQFF
TRBJ1-4,TRBV7-2,.,TRBD1,TGTGCCAGCAGCTTCGCCGGGACAGGGAATGAAAAACTGTTTTTT,CASSFAGTGNEKLFF
TRBJ1-3,TRBV6-6,.,.,TGTGCCAGCAGTTACCAGGGGCATTCCTATGGAAACACCATATATTTT,CASSYQGHSYGNTIYF
TRBJ2-3,TRBV6-5,.,TRBD1,TGTGCCAGCAGCGCCGGGACAGGGGGCCCAGATACGCAGTATTTT,CASSAGTGGPDTQYF
TRBJ2-5,TRBV19,.,TRBD2,TGTGCCAGTAGTTCAGCTAGCGGGAGGACCCTCGAGACCCAGTACTTC,CASSSASGRTLETQYF
TRBJ1-3,TRBV5-4,.,.,TGTGCCAGCAGCTTGGACAGGGGAAACACCATATATTTT,CASSLDRGNTIYF
TRBJ1-1,TRBV18,.,TRBD1,TGTGCCAGCTCACGAGACAGGGGCCCCGGAGAAGCTTTCTTT,CASSRDRGPGEAFF
TRBJ2-7,TRBV11-2,once,TRBD2,TGTGCCAGCAGCTTTACTAGCGGGGGATACGAGCAGTACTTC,CASSFTSGGYEQYF
TRBJ1-5,TRBV7-2,.,.,TGTGCCAGCAGCTTAACCTCGGGATCACCCGATGTGAGGCATTTT,CASSLTSGSPDVRHF
TRBJ1-2,TRBV11-1,.,TRBD1,TGTGCCAGCAGCCGGGACAGGAGCTATGGCTACACCTTC,CASSRDRSYGYTF
TRBJ1-2,TRBV10-3,.,.,TGTGCCATCAACAGGTCAGGGATCTATGGCTACACCTTC,CAINRSGIYGYTF
TRBJ2-1,TRBV3-1/TRBV3-2,.,.,TGTGCCAGCAGCCAAGATGTGGGGGCCTCCTACAATGAGCAGTTCTTC,CASSQDVGASYNEQFF
TRBJ1-1,TRBV5-1,.,.,TGCGCCAGCAGTTCTCTAGCAGCGGGGATGAACACTGAAGCTTTCTTT,CASSSLAAGMNTEAFF
TRBJ1-4,TRBV4-2,.,.,TGTGCCAGCAGCCTGAGGGAGGGGGACGAAAAACTGTTTTTT,CASSLREGDEKLFF
TRBJ2-1,TRBV7-8,.,.,TGTGCCAGCAGCTTAGTCGTTAGCGACCATGAGCAGTTCTTC,CASSLVVSDHEQFF